This T cell receptor (beta chain) was identified during a study of shared clonotypes between healthy human individuals. This CDR3 is 17 amino acids long. J was trimmed by 5 bases and V by 2 bases; bases with no gene match: 8. Looked up from germline, CDR1 is SGHAT and CDR2 is FQNNGV. The DNA input per sorted-subset replicate PCR was 150 to 200 ng, corresponding to some 27,000 T cell genomes. Clones were read by immunoSEQ multiplex PCR, and TCRdb kept only the in-frame ones, dropping some. The sample includes some 2.1 million clones, 95% of them seen just once. The sequence was collected from a man aged 18 to 30 in good health. Sequencing was done on a sample of naive CD4+ T cells sorted from blood. Subset reported: CD45RA+ positively selected. V gene TRBV11-2 combines with J gene TRBJ2-5, with TRBD2 matching 13 bases. The CDR3 region is CASSLRSGLAGWETQYF. CDR3 nucleotide sequence: TGTGCCAGCAGCTTAAGATCGGGACTAGCGGGATGGGAGACCCAGTACTTC.